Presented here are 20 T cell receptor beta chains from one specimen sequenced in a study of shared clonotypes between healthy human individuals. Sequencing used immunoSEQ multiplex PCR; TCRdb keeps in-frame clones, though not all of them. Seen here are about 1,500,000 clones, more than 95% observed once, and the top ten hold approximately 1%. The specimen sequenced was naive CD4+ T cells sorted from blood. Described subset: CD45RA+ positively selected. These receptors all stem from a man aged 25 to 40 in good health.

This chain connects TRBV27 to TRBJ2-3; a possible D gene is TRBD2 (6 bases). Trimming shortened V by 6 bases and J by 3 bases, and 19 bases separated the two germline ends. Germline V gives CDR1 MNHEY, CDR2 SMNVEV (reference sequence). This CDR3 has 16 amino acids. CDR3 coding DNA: TGTGCCAGCAGCTCTAAAGCCCGGGAGAGGACAGATACGCAGTATTTT. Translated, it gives CASSSKARERTDTQYF.

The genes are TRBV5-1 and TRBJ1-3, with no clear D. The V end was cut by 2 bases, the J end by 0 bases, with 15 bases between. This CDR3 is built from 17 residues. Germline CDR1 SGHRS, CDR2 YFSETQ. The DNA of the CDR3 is TGCGCCAGCAGCTTATCGGCATCTTTTGACTCTGGAAACACCATATATTTT. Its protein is CASSLSASFDSGNTIYF.

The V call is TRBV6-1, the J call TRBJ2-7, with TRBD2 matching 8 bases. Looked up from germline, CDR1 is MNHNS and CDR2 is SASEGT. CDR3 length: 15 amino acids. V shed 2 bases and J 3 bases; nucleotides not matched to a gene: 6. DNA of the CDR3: TGTGCCAGCAGTGAACAACCGGGACTAGACTACGAGCAGTACTTC. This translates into CASSEQPGLDYEQYF.

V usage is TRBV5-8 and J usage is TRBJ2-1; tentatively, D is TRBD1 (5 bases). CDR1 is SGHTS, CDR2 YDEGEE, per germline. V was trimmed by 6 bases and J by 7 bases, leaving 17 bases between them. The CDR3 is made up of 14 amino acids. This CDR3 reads CASTRLSGQNEQFF. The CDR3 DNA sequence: TGTGCCAGCACCCGCTTATCAGGGCAAAATGAGCAGTTCTTC.

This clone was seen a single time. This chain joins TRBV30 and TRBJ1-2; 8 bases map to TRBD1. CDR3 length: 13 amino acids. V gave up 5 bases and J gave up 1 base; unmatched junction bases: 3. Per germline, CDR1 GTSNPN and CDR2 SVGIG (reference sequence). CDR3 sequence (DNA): TGTGCCTGGGGGGACAGGCGTAACTATGGCTACACCTTC. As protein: CAWGDRRNYGYTF.

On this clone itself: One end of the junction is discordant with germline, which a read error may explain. In nucleotides, the CDR3 is TGTGCCAGTAGCCTATCGACTACCGGGTCTCCGGGGCAAGGGACCCAGTACTTC. Amino acid sequence: CASSLSTTGSPGQGTQYF. The chain combines TRBV19 with TRBJ2-5; perhaps D is TRBD1 or TRBD2 (5 bases each). Germline V CDR1 and CDR2: LNHDA, SQIVND (reference sequence). The CDR3 spans 18 residues.

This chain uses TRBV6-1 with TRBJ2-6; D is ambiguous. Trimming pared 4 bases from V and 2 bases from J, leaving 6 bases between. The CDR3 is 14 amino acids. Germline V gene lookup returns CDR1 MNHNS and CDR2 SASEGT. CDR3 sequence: CASSVGAGANVLTF. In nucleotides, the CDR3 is TGTGCCAGCAGTGTTGGGGCTGGGGCCAACGTCCTGACTTTC.

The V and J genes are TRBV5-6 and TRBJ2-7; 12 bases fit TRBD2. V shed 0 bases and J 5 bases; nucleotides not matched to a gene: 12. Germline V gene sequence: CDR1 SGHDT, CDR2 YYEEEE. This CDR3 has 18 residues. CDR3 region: CASSLVVSLAGGPNEQYF. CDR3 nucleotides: TGTGCCAGCAGCTTGGTTGTGTCTCTAGCGGGAGGGCCAAACGAGCAGTACTTC.

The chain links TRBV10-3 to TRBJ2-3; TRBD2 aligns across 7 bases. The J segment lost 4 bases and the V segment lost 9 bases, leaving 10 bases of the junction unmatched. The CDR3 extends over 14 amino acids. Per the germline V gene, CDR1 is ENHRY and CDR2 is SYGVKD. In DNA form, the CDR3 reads TGTGCCATTAAAGGGAGGGCCAGTGCAGATACGCAGTATTTT. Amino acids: CAIKGRASADTQYF.

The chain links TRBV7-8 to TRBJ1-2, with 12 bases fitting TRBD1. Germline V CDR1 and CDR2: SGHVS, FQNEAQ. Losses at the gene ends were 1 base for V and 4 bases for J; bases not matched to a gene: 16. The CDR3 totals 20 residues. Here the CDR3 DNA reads TGTGCCAGCAGCTTAGGATGGGGGGACAGGGGGCTTCGGGACGCCTATGGCTACACCTTC. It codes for CASSLGWGDRGLRDAYGYTF.

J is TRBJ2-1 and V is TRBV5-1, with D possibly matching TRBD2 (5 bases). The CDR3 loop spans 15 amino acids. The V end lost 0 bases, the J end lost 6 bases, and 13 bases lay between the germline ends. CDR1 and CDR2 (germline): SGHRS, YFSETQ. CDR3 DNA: TGCGCCAGCAGCTTGGTGGACGAGGCGGGCAATGAGCAGTTCTTC. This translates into CASSLVDEAGNEQFF.

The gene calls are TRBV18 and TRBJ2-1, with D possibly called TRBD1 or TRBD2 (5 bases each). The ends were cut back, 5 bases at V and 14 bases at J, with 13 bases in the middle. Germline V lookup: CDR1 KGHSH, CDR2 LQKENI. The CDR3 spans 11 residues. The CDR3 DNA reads TGTGCCAGCTCAACCGGGACCGGGGAGTTCTTC. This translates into CASSTGTGEFF.

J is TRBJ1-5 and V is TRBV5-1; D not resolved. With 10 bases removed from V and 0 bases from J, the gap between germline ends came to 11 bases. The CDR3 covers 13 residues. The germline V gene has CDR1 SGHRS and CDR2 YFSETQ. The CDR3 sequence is CAAGNYSNQPQHF. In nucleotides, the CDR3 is TGCGCCGCGGGCAACTATAGCAATCAGCCCCAGCATTTT.

In DNA form, the CDR3 reads TGCAGCGTTGCTGGACACTTAGCCAAAAACATTCAGTACTTC. Its translation: CSVAGHLAKNIQYF. This chain connects TRBV29-1 to TRBJ2-4; a weak D match, TRBD1 (5 bases). The ends were cut back, 4 bases at V and 0 bases at J, with 10 bases in the middle. This CDR3 is built from 14 residues. CDR1 is SQVTM and CDR2 is ANQGSEA in the germline V gene.

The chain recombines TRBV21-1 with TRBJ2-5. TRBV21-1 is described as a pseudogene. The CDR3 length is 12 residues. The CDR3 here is CASRGEKETQYF. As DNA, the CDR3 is TGTGCCAGCAGGGGGGAGAAAGAGACCCAGTACTTC.

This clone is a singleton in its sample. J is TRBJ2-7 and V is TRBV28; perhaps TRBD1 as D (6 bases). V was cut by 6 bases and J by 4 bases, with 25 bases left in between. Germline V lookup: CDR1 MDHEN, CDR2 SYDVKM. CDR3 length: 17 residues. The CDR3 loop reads CASSEPHAGVLLYEQYF. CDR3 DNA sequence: TGTGCCAGCAGCGAACCACACGCAGGGGTCCTCCTTTACGAGCAGTACTTC. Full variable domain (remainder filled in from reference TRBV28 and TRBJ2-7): DVKVTQSSRYLVKRTGEKVFLECVQDMDHENMFWYRQDPGLGLRLIYFSYDVKMKEKGDIPEGYSVSREKKERFSLILESASTNQTSMYLCASSEPHAGVLLYEQYFGPGTRLTVT.

The CDR3 protein is CASSLEGSRTDTQYF. CDR3 DNA: TGCGCCAGCAGCTTGGAGGGGTCTCGCACAGATACGCAGTATTTT. The J gene is TRBJ2-3, the V gene TRBV5-1; TRBD1 might be the D (5 bases). The CDR3 is made up of 15 amino acids. V lost 0 bases, J lost 1 base, and 9 bases lay in between. The V gene's germline CDR1 is SGHRS and CDR2 YFSETQ.

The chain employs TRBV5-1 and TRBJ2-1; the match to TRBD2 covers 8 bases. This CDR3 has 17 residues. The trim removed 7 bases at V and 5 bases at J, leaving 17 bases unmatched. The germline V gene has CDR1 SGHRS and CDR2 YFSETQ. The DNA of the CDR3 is TGCGCCAGCGGTGGGGGTTCGAGCGGGAGACGAGACAATGAGCAGTTCTTC. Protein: CASGGGSSGRRDNEQFF. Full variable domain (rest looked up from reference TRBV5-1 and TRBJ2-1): KAGVTQTPRYLIKTRGQQVTLSCSPISGHRSVSWYQQTPGQGLQFLFEYFSETQRNKGNFPGRFSGRQFSNSRSEMNVSTLELGDSALYLCASGGGSSGRRDNEQFFGPGTRLTVL.

The CDR3 nucleotides are TGTGCCAGCAGTTTACTGCCCCCCCCCACCACAAGAGAAGAGACCCAGTACTTC. This codes for CASSLLPPPTTREETQYF. The chain is built from TRBV7-2 and TRBJ2-5; no reliable D call. CDR3 length: 18 residues. V dropped 6 bases and J dropped 3 bases, with 26 bases sitting between them. CDR1 and CDR2 from the germline V gene are SGHTA and FQGNSA.

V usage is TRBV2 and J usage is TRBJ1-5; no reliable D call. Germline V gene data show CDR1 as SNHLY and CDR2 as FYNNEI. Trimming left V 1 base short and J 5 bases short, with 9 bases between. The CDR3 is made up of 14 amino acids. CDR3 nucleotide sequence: TGTGCCAGCAGTGAAGGCACCCCTGATCAGCCCCAGCATTTT. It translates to CASSEGTPDQPQHF.